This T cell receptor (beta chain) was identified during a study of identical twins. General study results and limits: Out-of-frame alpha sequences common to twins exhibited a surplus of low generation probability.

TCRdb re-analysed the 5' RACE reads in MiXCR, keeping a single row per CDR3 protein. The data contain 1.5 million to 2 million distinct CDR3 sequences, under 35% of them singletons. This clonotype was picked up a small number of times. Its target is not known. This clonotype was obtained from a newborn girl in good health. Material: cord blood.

CDR3 nucleotide sequence: TGTGCCAGCAGCCCTCAGGACAGGCACCAAGAGACCCAGTACTTC. Its translation: CASSPQDRHQETQYF. The chain employs TRBV12-3 or TRBV12-4 and TRBJ2-5, with 7 bases identical to TRBD1. The CDR3 length is 15 residues. J was trimmed by 0 bases and V by 6 bases; bases with no gene match: 7.